The next 18 T cell receptor beta chains were all read from a single sample in a study of T cell changes during pregnancy in multiple sclerosis. Sequenced by immunoSEQ multiplex PCR; TCRdb stores in-frame clones only, minus some. The table includes fewer than 110,000 clones, about nine tenths detected once. The sample was peripheral blood, taken in the second trimester of pregnancy. These receptor sequences come from a female donor with multiple sclerosis, enrolled in a pregnancy study.

The V and J genes are TRBV27 and TRBJ1-5; 8 bases are a match to TRBD1. The V gene end was trimmed by 4 bases and the J gene end by 0 bases; junction bases not matched to a gene: 2. CDR3 length: 15 residues. In germline, CDR1 is MNHEY, CDR2 SMNVEV (reference sequence). The CDR3 DNA sequence: TGTGCCAGCAGTTCGGGACAGGCTAGCAATCAGCCCCAGCATTTT. This translates into CASSSGQASNQPQHF.

The chain carries TRBV5-4 and TRBJ1-1; TRBD1 agrees at 7 bases. Unmatched junction bases numbered 17, after V lost 4 bases and J lost 8 bases. The CDR3 is made up of 16 amino acids. Per germline, CDR1 SGHNT and CDR2 YYREEE (reference sequence). The CDR3 nucleotides read TGTGCCAGCAGCCAAGGACCGGGGCAGGGGGACCCAGAAGCTTTCTTT. It encodes CASSQGPGQGDPEAFF.

The gene calls are TRBV4-1 and TRBJ2-1; no clear D gene. Deletions cut 0 bases from V and 5 bases from J, with 11 bases between. The length of the CDR3 is 15 residues. CDR1 is MGHRA, CDR2 YSYEKL, per germline. DNA of the CDR3: TGCGCCAGCAGCCAAGATACTAATGGAAACAATGAGCAGTTCTTC. Its protein is CASSQDTNGNNEQFF.

The count of this clone is one. The CDR3 is CASSQDWGTRATNEQFF. In DNA, the CDR3 is TGCGCCAGCAGCCAAGATTGGGGGACTAGGGCTACAAATGAGCAGTTCTTC. The V gene is TRBV4-3, the J gene TRBJ2-1, with 8 positions matching TRBD2. CDR1 and CDR2 from the germline V gene are LGHNA and YSLEER. The CDR3 consists of 17 residues. The ends lost 0 bases at V and 7 bases at J; junction bases unmatched: 11.

The V gene is TRBV19, the J gene TRBJ2-7, with a possible D match to TRBD2 (6 bases). With 6 bases removed from V and 3 bases from J, the gap between germline ends came to 15 bases. The CDR3 consists of 14 residues. Germline V gives CDR1 LNHDA, CDR2 SQIVND (reference sequence). The CDR3 coding sequence is TGTGCCAGTAGCCCGGGACTGACTCGCTACGAGCAGTACTTC. Its translation: CASSPGLTRYEQYF.

The chain combines TRBV5-1 with TRBJ2-1; D uncertain. The CDR3 is 11 amino acids. V lost 4 bases and J 6 bases, leaving 5 bases between the germline ends. The germline CDR1 and CDR2 sequences are SGHRS and YFSETQ. CDR3 in amino acids: CASSPGNEQFF. The CDR3 DNA is TGCGCCAGCAGCCCGGGCAATGAGCAGTTCTTC.

This sequence joins TRBV18 and TRBJ2-5; D is unclear. This CDR3 is 12 amino acids long. Trimming removed 3 bases at V and 6 bases at J, with 8 bases between. Germline V gives CDR1 KGHSH, CDR2 LQKENI. The CDR3 DNA reads as TGTGCCAGCTCACCTCTAGAAAAGACCCAGTACTTC. It is translated as CASSPLEKTQYF.

As DNA, the CDR3 is TGTGCCAGCAGTTATAGCAGCGGGAGTACCCCCCTAGGGTTCTTC. Its protein is CASSYSSGSTPLGFF. This chain joins TRBV11-1 and TRBJ2-1, with 8 bases aligning to TRBD2. CDR1 SGHAT and CDR2 FQDESV come from the germline V gene (reference sequence). Trimming at V came to 6 bases and at J to 15 bases, leaving 19 bases not matched to a gene. CDR3 length: 15 amino acids.

The count of this clone is one. The J gene is TRBJ1-4, the V gene TRBV19, with D possibly being TRBD1 (5 bases). Trimming stripped 8 bases from V and 8 bases from J, with 21 bases between. The CDR3 has 15 residues. Germline V gene sequence: CDR1 LNHDA, CDR2 SQIVND (reference sequence). The DNA for the CDR3 is TGTGCCAGTGGAATCACTGGCCAGGGAAAGGAAAAACTGTTTTTT. As protein: CASGITGQGKEKLFF.

V gene TRBV5-1 combines with J gene TRBJ2-7, with D uncertain. The CDR3 is made up of 14 amino acids. Germline values: CDR1 SGHRS, CDR2 YFSETQ. V was pared by 0 bases and J by 0 bases, with 7 bases between. CDR3 region: CASSLDPGSYEQYF. The CDR3 nucleotides are TGCGCCAGCAGCTTGGACCCGGGCTCCTACGAGCAGTACTTC.

This chain links TRBV19 with TRBJ1-1, with a weak D call TRBD1 (5 bases). Germline V gene lookup returns CDR1 LNHDA and CDR2 SQIVND (reference sequence). Trimming left V 6 bases short and J 5 bases short, with 19 bases between. The CDR3 totals 15 residues. As DNA, the CDR3 is TGTGCCAGTAGCTCCTCGCCGGGGGGGAGAACTGAAGCTTTCTTT. Amino acids: CASSSSPGGRTEAFF.

This chain links TRBV29-1 with TRBJ1-1; D is possibly TRBD1 (5 bases). The CDR3 contains 11 residues. The V and J ends lost 3 bases and 3 bases respectively, with 5 bases between them. The V gene's germline CDR1 is SQVTM and CDR2 ANQGSEA. The CDR3 coding sequence is TGCAGCGTTGACAGGGACACTGAAGCTTTCTTT. As protein: CSVDRDTEAFF. Together with reference TRBV29-1 and TRBJ1-1, the CDR3 gives the full variable domain: SAVISQKPSRDICQRGTSLTIQCQVDSQVTMMFWYRQQPGQSLTLIATANQGSEATYESGFVIDKFPISRPNLTFSTLTVSNMSPEDSSIYLCSVDRDTEAFFGQGTRLTVV.

As concerns this clone: One end of the junction varies from germline; a read error may be responsible. V and J are TRBV6-1 and TRBJ2-1; D possibly corresponds to TRBD1 (6 bases). The germline V gene encodes CDR1 MNHNS and CDR2 SASEGT. The CDR3 consists of 12 residues. The CDR3 bases are TGTGCCAGCAGTAAAGCCGGGACAGAGCAGTTCTTC. Translation: CASSKAGTEQFF.

V gene TRBV20-1 combines with J gene TRBJ2-7; D not certain. V dropped 7 bases and J dropped 3 bases, with 10 bases sitting between them. The CDR3 contains 11 residues. From germline, CDR1 is DFQATT and CDR2 SNEGSKA (reference sequence). CDR3 sequence (DNA): TGCAGTGGGGCCCTGAGCTACGAGCAGTACTTC. It yields the protein CSGALSYEQYF.

The count of this clone is one. This chain connects TRBV30 to TRBJ1-2; maybe TRBD1 (5 bases). Germline CDR1 and CDR2: GTSNPN and SVGIG (reference sequence). Between the trimmed V and J ends, which lost 4 bases and 5 bases, there was a span of 14 bases. CDR3 size: 13 residues. For the CDR3, the DNA is TGTGCCTGGACGTGGGGGGGGAGATATGGCTACACCTTC. Protein product: CAWTWGGRYGYTF.

The gene calls are TRBV14 and TRBJ2-2; D may be TRBD1 (6 bases). Trimming removed 0 bases at V and 3 bases at J, with 11 bases between. Germline V lookup: CDR1 SGHDN, CDR2 FVKESK. The CDR3 sequence is 16 residues long. As DNA, the CDR3 is TGTGCCAGCAGCCAAGAAACAGGGCCCCACACCGGGGAGCTGTTTTTT. Translation gives CASSQETGPHTGELFF.

The chain combines TRBV6-1 with TRBJ1-2, with TRBD1 identical over 7 bases. Germline CDR1 and CDR2: MNHNS and SASEGT. Germline trimming cut 4 bases from V and 4 bases from J; bases unmatched to any gene: 6. The length of the CDR3 is 14 residues. CDR3 sequence: CASSASDRPYGYTF. The CDR3 nucleotides are TGTGCCAGCAGTGCCTCGGACAGGCCCTATGGCTACACCTTC.

The CDR3 DNA is TGTGCCAGCAGCCTTGTGGGCCGATTCTACGAGCAGTACTTC. It specifies CASSLVGRFYEQYF. The chain has TRBV4-2 and TRBJ2-7, with D hard to call. Looked up from germline, CDR1 is LGHNA and CDR2 is YNFKEQ. This CDR3 contains 14 residues. V lost 4 bases and J lost 3, with 13 bases in between.